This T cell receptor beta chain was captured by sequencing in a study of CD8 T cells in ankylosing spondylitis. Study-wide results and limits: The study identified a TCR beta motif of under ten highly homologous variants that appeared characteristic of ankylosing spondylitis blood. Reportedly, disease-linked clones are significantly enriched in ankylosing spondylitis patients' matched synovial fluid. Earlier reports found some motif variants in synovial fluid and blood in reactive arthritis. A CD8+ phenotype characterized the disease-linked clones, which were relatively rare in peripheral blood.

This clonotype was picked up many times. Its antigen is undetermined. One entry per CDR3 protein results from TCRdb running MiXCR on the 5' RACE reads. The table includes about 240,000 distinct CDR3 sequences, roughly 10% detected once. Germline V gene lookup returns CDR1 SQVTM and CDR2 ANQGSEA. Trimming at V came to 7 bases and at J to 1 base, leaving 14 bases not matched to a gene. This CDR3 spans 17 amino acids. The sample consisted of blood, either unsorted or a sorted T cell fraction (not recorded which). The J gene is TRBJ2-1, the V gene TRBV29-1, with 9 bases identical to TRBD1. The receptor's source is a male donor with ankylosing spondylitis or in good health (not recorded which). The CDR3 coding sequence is TGCAGCGCCCCGGGACAGGGATCGATGAAATCCTACAATGAGCAGTTCTTC. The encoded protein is CSAPGQGSMKSYNEQFF.